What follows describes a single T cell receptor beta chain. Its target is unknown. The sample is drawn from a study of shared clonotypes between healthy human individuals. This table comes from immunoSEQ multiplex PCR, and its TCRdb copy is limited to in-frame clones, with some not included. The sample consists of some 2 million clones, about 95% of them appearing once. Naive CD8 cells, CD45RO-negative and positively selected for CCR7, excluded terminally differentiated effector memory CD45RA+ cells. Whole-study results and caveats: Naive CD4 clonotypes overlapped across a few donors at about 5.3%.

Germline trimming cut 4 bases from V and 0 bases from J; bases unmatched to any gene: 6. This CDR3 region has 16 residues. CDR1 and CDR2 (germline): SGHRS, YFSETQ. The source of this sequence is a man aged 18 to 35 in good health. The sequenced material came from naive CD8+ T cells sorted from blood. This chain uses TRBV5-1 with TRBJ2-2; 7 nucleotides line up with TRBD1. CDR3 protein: CASSPRQGANTGELFF. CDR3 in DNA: TGCGCCAGCAGCCCCCGACAGGGAGCGAACACCGGGGAGCTGTTTTTT.